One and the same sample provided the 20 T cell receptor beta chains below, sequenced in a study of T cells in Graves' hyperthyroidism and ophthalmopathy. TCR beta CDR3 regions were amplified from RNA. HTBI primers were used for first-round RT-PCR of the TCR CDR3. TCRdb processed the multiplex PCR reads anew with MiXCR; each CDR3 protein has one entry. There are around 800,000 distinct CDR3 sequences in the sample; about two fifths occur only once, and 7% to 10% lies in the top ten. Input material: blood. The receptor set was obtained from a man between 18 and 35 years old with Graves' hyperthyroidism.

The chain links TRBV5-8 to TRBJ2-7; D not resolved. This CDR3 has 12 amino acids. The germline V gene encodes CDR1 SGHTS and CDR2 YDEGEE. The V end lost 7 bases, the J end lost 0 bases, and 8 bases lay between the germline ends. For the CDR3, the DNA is TGTGCCAGCCGGAGAATCTCCTACGAGCAGTACTTC. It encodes CASRRISYEQYF.

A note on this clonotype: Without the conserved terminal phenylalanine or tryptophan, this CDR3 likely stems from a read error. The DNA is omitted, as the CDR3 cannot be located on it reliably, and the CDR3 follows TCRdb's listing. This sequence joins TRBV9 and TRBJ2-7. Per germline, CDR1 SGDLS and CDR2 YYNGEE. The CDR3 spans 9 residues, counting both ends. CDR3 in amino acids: CASSVSANT.

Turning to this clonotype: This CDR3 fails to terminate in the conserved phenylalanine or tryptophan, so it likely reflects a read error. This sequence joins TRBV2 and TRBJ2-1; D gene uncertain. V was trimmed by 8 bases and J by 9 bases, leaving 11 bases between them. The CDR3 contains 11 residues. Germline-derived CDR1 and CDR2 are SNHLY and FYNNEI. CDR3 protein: CASWVVFEQFV. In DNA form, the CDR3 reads TGTGCCAGCTGGGTGGTATTTGAGCAGTTCGTC.

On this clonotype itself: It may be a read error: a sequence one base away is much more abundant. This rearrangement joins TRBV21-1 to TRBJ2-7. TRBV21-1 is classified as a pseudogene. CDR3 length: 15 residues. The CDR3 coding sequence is TGTGCCAGCAGCACGGTGGGGAAAGAGGCCTACGAGCAGTACTTC. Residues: CASSTVGKEAYEQYF.

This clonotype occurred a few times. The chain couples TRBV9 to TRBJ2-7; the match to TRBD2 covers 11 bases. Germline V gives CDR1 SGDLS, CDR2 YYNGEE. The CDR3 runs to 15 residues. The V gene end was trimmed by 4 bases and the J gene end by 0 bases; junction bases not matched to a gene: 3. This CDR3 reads CASSPSGRTSYEQYF. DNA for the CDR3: TGTGCCAGCAGCCCTAGCGGGAGGACCTCCTACGAGCAGTACTTC.

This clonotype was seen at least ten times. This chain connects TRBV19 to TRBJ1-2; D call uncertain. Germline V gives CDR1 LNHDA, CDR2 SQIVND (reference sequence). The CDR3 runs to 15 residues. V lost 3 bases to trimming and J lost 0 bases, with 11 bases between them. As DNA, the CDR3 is TGTGCCAGTAGTATCGAGGGTCGGACTAACTATGGCTACACCTTC. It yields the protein CASSIEGRTNYGYTF.

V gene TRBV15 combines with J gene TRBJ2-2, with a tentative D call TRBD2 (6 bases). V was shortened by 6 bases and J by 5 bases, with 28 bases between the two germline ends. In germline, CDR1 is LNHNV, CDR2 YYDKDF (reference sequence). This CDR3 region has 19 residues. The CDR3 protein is CATSPPTASSALLTGELFF. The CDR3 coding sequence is TGTGCCACCAGTCCCCCTACCGCCTCTAGCGCCCTTCTGACCGGGGAGCTGTTTTTT. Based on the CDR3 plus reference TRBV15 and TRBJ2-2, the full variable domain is DAMVIQNPRYQVTQFGKPVTLSCSQTLNHNVMYWYQQKSSQAPKLLFHYYDKDFNNEADTPDNFQSRRPNTSFCFLDIRSPGLGDTAMYLCATSPPTASSALLTGELFFGEGSRLTVL.

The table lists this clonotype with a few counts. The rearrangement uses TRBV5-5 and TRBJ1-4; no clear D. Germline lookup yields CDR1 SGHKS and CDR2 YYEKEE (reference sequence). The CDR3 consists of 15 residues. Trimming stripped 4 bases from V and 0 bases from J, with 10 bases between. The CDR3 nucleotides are TGTGCCAGCAGCCCTAGTTTTGCAACTAATGAAAAACTGTTTTTT. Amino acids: CASSPSFATNEKLFF.

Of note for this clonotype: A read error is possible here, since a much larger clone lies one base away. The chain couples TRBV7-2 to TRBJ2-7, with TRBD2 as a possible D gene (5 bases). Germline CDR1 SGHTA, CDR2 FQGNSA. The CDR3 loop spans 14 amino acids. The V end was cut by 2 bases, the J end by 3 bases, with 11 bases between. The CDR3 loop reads CASSLLTGYYEQYF. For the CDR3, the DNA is TGTGCCAGCAGCTTACTAACGGGGTACTACGAGCAGTACTTC.

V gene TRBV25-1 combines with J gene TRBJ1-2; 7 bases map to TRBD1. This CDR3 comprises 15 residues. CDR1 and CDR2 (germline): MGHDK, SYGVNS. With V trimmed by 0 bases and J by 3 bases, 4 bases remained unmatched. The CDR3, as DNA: TGTGCCAGCAGTGAATATAACAGGGGTTACTATGGCTACACCTTC. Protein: CASSEYNRGYYGYTF.

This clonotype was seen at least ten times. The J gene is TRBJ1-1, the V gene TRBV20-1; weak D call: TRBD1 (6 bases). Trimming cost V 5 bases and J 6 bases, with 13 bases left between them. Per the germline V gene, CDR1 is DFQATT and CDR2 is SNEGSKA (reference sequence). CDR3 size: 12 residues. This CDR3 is CSAGTISAEAFF. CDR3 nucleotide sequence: TGCAGTGCTGGGACAATATCAGCTGAAGCTTTCTTT.

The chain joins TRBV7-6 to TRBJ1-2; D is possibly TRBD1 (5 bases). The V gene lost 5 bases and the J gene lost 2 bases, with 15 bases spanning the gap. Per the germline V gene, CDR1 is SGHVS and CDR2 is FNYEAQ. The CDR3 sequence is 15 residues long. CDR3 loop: CASSQGVWENYGYTF. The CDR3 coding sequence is TGTGCCAGCAGCCAAGGGGTCTGGGAGAACTATGGCTACACCTTC.

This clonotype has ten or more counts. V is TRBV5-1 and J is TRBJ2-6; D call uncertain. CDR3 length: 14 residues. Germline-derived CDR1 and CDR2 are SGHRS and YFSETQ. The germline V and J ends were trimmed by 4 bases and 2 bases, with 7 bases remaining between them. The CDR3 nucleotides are TGCGCCAGCAGCGCGTCAGCTGGGGCCAACGTCCTGACTTTC. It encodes CASSASAGANVLTF.

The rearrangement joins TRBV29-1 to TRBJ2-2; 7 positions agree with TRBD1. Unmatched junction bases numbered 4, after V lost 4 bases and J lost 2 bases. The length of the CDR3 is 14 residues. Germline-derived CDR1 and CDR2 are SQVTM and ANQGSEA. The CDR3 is CSVGQGGNTGELFF. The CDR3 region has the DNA TGCAGCGTTGGACAGGGTGGTAACACCGGGGAGCTGTTTTTT.

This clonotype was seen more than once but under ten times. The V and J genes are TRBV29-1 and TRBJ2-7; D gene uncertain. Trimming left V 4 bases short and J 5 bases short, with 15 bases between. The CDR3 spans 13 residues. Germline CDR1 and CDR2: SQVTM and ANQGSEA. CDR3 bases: TGCAGCGTTGCCTCCCTTCCACGGGACGAGCAGTACTTC. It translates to CSVASLPRDEQYF.

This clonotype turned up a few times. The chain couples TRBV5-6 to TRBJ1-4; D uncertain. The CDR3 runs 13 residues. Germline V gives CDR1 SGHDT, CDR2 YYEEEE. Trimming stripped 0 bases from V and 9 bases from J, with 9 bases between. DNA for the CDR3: TGTGCCAGCAGCTTGGCCCCCGAGCAAAAACTGTTTTTT. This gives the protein CASSLAPEQKLFF.

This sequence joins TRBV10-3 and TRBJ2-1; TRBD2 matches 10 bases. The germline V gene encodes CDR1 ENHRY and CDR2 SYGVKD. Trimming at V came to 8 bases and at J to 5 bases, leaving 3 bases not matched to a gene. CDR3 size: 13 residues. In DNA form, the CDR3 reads TGTGCCATCGGGACTAGCGAGGACAATGAGCAGTTCTTC. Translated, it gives CAIGTSEDNEQFF.

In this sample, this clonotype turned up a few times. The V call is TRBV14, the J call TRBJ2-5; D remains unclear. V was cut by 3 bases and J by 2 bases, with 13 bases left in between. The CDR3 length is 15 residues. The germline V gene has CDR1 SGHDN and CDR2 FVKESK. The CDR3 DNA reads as TGTGCCAGCAGCCAGGTTCTAAACCAGCAAGAGACCCAGTACTTC. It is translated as CASSQVLNQQETQYF.

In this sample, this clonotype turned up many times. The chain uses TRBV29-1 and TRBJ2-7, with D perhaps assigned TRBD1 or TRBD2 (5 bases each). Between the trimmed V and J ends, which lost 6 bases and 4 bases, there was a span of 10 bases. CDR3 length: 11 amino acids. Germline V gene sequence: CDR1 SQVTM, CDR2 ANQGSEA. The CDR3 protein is CSVQWGYEQYF. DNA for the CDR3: TGCAGCGTCCAATGGGGGTACGAGCAGTACTTC.

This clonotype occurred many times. CDR3 sequence reads: CASMGSQETQYF. CDR3 coding DNA: TGCGCCAGCATGGGGTCCCAAGAGACCCAGTACTTC. This rearrangement joins TRBV10-2 to TRBJ2-5; unclear D gene. The V gene lost 7 bases and the J gene lost 1 base, with 7 bases spanning the gap. The CDR3 consists of 12 residues. The germline V gene encodes CDR1 WSHSY and CDR2 SAAADI.